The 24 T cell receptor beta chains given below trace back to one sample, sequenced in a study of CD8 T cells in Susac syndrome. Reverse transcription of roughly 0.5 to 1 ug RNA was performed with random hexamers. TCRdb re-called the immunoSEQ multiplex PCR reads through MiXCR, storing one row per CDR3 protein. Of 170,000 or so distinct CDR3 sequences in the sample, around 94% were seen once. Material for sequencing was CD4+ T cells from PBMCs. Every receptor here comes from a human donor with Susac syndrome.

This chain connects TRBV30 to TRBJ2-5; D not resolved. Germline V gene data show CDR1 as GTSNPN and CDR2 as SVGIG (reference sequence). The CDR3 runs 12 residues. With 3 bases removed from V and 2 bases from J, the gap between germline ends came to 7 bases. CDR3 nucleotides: TGTGCCTGGAGACGGTTTCAAGAGACCCAGTACTTC. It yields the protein CAWRRFQETQYF.

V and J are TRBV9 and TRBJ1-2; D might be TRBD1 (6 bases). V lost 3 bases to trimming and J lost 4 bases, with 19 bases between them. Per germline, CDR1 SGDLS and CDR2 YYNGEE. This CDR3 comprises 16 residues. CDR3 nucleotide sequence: TGTGCCAGCAGCGCACCCCTGGTGGGGGCGGGCTATGGCTACACCTTC. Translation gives CASSAPLVGAGYGYTF.

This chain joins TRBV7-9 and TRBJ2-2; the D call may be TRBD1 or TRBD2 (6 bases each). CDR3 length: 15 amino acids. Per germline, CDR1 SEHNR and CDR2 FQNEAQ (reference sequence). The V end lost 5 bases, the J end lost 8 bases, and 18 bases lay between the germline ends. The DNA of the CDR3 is TGTGCCAGCAGCCAAACAGGGAGGCTCATGGGGGAGCTGTTTTTT. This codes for CASSQTGRLMGELFF.

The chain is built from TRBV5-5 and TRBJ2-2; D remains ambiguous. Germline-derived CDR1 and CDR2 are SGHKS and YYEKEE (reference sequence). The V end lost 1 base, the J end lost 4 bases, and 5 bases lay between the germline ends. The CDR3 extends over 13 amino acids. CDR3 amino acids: CASSLRVTGELFF. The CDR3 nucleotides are TGTGCCAGCAGCTTGAGGGTCACCGGGGAGCTGTTTTTT.

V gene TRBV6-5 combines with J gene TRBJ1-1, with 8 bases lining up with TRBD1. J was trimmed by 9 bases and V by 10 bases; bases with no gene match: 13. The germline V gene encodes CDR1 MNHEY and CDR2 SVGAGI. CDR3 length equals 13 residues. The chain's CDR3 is CATIPLQGGKAFF. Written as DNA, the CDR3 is TGTGCCACCATCCCCCTACAGGGGGGAAAAGCTTTCTTT.

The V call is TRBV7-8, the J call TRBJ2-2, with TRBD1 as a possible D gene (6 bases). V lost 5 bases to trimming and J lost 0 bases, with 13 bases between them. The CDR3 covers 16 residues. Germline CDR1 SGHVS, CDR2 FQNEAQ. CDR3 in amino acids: CASSERTAPNTGELFF. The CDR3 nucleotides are TGTGCCAGCAGCGAGAGGACAGCTCCGAACACCGGGGAGCTGTTTTTT.

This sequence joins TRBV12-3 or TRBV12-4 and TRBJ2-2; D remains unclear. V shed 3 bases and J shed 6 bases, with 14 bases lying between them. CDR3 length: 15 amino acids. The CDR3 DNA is TGTGCCAGCAGTTTCGGGCCTTATCAGCCCGGGGAGCTGTTTTTT. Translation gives CASSFGPYQPGELFF.

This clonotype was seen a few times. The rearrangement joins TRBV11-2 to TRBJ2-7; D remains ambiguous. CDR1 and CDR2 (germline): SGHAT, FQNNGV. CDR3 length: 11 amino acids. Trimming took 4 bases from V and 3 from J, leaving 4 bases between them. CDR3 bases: TGTGCCAGCAGCTCTAACTACGAGCAGTACTTC. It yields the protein CASSSNYEQYF.

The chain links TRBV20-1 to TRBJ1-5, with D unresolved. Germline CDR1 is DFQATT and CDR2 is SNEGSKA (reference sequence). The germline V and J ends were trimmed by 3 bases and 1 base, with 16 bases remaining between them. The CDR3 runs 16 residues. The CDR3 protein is CSASEWGSWSNQPQHF. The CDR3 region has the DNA TGCAGTGCTAGTGAGTGGGGTTCTTGGAGCAATCAGCCCCAGCATTTT.

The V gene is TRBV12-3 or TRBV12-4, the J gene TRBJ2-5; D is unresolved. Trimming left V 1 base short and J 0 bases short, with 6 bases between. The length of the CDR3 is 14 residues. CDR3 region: CASSLVGYQETQYF. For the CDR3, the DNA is TGTGCCAGCAGTTTAGTCGGGTACCAAGAGACCCAGTACTTC.

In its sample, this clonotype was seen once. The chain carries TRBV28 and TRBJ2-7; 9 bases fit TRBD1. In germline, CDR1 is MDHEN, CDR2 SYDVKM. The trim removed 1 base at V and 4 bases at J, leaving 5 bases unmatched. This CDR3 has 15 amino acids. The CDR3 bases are TGTGCCAGCAGTTTATCTACAGGGGGCTTATACGAGCAGTACTTC. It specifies CASSLSTGGLYEQYF. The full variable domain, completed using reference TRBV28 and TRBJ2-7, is DVKVTQSSRYLVKRTGEKVFLECVQDMDHENMFWYRQDPGLGLRLIYFSYDVKMKEKGDIPEGYSVSREKKERFSLILESASTNQTSMYLCASSLSTGGLYEQYFGPGTRLTVT.

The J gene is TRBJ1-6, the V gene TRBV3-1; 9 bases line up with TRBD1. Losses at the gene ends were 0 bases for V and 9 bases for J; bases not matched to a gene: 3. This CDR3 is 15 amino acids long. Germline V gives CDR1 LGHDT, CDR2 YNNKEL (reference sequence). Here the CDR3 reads CASSQEPQGASPLHF. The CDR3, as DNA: TGTGCCAGCAGCCAAGAACCACAGGGGGCTTCACCCCTCCACTTT.

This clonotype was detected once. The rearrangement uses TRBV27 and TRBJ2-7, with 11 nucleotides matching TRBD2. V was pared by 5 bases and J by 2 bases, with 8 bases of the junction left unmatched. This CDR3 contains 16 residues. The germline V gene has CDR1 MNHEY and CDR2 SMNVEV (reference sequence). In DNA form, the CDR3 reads TGTGCCAGCAGTCGTCGACTAGCGGGGTACCCCTACGAGCAGTACTTC. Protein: CASSRRLAGYPYEQYF.

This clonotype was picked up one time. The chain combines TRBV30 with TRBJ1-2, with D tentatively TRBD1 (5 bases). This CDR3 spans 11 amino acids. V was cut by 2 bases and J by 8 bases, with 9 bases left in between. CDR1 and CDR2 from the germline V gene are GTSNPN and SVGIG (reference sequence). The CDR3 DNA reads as TGTGCCTGGAGTTCTGGGGGGGGCTACACCTTC. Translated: CAWSSGGGYTF.

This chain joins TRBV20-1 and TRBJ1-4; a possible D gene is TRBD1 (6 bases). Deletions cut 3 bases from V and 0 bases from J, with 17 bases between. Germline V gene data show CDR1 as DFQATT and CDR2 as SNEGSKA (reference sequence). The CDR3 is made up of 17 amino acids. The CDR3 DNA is TGCAGTGCTAGGCCGGGGGCGGCGGGGGCAACTAATGAAAAACTGTTTTTT. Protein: CSARPGAAGATNEKLFF.

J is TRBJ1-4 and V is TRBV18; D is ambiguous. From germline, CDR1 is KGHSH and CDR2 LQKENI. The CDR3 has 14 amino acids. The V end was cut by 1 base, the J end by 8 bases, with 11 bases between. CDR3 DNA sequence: TGTGCCAGCTCACCACAGGGAAGTGACGAAAAACTGTTTTTT. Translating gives CASSPQGSDEKLFF.

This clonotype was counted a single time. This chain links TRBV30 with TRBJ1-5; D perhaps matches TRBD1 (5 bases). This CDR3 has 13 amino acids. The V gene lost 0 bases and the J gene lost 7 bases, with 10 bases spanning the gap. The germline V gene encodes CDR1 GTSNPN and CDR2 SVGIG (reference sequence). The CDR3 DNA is TGTGCCTGGAGTGTTAGGTGGGGCCAGCCCCAGCATTTT. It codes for CAWSVRWGQPQHF.

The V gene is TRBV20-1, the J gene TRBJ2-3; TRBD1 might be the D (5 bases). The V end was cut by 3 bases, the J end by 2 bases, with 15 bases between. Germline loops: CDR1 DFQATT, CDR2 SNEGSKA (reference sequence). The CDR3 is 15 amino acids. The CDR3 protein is CSARVPKGFTDTQYF. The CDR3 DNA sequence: TGCAGTGCTAGGGTCCCCAAGGGGTTCACAGATACGCAGTATTTT.

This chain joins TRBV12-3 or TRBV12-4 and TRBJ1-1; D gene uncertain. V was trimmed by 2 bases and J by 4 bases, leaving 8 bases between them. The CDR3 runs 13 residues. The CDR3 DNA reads TGTGCCAGCAGTTTACTCCAGTTCACTGAAGCTTTCTTT. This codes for CASSLLQFTEAFF.

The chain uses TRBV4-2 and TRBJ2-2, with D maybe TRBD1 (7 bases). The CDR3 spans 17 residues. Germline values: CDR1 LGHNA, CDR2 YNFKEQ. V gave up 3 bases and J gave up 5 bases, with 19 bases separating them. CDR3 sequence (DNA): TGTGCCAGCAGCCAGGAAGTCAGGGGGGCGCGGACCGGGGAGCTGTTTTTT. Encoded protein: CASSQEVRGARTGELFF.

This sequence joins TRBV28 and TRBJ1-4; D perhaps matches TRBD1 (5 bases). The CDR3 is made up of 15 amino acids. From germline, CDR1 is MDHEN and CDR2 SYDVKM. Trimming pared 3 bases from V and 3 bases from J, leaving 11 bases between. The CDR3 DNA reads TGTGCCAGCAGTTTTAGTGGGGCATCTAATGAAAAACTGTTTTTT. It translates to CASSFSGASNEKLFF.

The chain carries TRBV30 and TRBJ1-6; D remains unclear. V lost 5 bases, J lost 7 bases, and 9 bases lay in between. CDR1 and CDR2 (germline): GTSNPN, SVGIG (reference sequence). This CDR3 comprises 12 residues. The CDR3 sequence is CAWGVGNSPLHF. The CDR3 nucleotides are TGTGCCTGGGGGGTAGGGAATTCACCCCTCCACTTT. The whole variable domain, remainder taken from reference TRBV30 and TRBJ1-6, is SQTIHQWPATLVQPVGSPLSLECTVEGTSNPNLYWYRQAAGRGLQLLFYSVGIGQISSEVPQNLSASRPQDRQFILSSKKLLLSDSGFYLCAWGVGNSPLHFGNGTRLTVT.

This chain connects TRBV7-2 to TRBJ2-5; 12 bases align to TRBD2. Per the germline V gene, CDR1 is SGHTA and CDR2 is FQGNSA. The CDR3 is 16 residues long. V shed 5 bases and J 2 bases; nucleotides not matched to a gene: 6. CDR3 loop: CASSQGTSGPQETQYF. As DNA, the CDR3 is TGTGCCAGCAGCCAAGGGACTAGCGGGCCACAAGAGACCCAGTACTTC.

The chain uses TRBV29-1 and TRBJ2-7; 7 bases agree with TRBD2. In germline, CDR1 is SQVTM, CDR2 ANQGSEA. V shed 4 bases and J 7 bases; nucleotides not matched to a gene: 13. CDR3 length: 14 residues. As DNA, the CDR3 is TGCAGCGTTGTCTTGCCGGGAGGAGCGGTAGAGCAGTACTTC. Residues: CSVVLPGGAVEQYF.